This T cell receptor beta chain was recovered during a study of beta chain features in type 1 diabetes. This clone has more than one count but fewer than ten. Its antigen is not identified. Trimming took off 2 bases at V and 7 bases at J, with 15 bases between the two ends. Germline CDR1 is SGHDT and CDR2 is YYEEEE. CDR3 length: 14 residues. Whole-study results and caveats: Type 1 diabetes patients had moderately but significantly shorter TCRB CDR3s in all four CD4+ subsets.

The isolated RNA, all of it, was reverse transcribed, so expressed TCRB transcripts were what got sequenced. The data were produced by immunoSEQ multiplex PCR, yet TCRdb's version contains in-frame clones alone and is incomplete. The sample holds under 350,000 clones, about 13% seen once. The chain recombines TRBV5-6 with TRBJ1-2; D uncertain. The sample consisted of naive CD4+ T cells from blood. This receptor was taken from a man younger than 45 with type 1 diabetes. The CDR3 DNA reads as TGTGCCAGCAGCTTAGAGGGATCGGCGGCTGGCTACACCTTC. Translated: CASSLEGSAAGYTF.